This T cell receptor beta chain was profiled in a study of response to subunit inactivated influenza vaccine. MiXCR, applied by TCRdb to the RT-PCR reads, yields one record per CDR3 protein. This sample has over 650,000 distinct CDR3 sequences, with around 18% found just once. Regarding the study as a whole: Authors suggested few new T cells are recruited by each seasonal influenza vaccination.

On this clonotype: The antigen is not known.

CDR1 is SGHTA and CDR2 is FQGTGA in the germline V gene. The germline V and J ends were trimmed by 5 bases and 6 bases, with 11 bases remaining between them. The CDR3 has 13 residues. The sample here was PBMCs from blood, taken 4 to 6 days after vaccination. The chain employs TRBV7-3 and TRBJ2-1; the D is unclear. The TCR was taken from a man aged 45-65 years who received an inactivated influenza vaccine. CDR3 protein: CASSPGWGNEQFF. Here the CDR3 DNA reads TGTGCCAGCAGCCCAGGTTGGGGCAATGAGCAGTTCTTC.